The rows below give T cell receptor beta chains drawn from one sample of a study of T-cell reconstitution after alpha-beta-depleted transplantation in children. TCRdb passed the PCR reads through MiXCR, listing each CDR3 protein once. Counted here are about 980,000 distinct CDR3 sequences, around 30% occurring once; the ten biggest clones make up around 30%. The source material was PBMCs, mostly from graft donor cells, sampled 360 days after TCRalphabeta/CD19-depleted stem cell transplant. These receptors were obtained from a boy under two years old who had a stem cell transplant for SCID, so the T cells may come from the graft donor. Each CDR3 is given with its conserved first and last residue. A D gene is named only where the DNA matches it firmly. A clone size is listed for some rows: how often the clone was seen (once, few, many), or a class if it is expanded.

V gene	clone size	J gene	D gene	CDR3 protein	CDR3 DNA
TRBV12-3/TRBV12-4	-	TRBJ2-4	-	CASSLFLGPLAKNIQYF	TGTGCCAGCAGTTTATTCTTGGGTCCACTAGCCAAAAACATTCAGTACTTC
TRBV12-3/TRBV12-4	-	TRBJ2-1	TRBD2	CASSHGSAGDYNEQFF	TGTGCCAGCAGCCACGGTTCAGCGGGGGACTACAATGAGCAGTTCTTC
TRBV7-8	few	TRBJ2-7	-	CASSLDRDKQYF	TGTGCCAGCAGCTTAGATAGGGACAAGCAGTACTTC
TRBV20-1	few	TRBJ2-1	TRBD2	CSAWSGGSSYNEQFF	TGCAGTGCCTGGTCCGGGGGGAGCTCCTACAATGAGCAGTTCTTC
TRBV7-9	once	TRBJ2-2	-	CASSLNLPSGELFF	TGTGCCAGCAGCTTAAATTTGCCTTCCGGGGAGCTGTTTTTT
TRBV7-9	few	TRBJ2-2	TRBD1	CASSRGQVVTGELFF	TGTGCCAGCAGCCGCGGACAGGTGGTCACCGGGGAGCTGTTTTTT
TRBV12-3/TRBV12-4	-	TRBJ2-7	-	CASRQSDSEQYF	TGTGCCAGCAGGCAATCCGACAGCGAGCAGTACTTC
TRBV4-2	few	TRBJ2-1	TRBD1	CASSQAGQGAGEQFF	TGTGCCAGCAGCCAAGCGGGACAGGGGGCAGGTGAGCAGTTCTTC
TRBV29-1	-	TRBJ1-4	TRBD1	CSVWTGPDEKLFF	TGCAGCGTGTGGACAGGGCCGGATGAAAAACTGTTTTTT
TRBV29-1	few	TRBJ1-2	-	CSAEGGRGNYGYTF	TGCAGCGCCGAGGGTGGCAGGGGAAACTATGGCTACACCTTC
TRBV12-3/TRBV12-4	few	TRBJ2-5	TRBD1	CASSTGVQETQYF	TGTGCCAGCTCGACAGGGGTTCAAGAGACCCAGTACTTC
TRBV5-6	many	TRBJ2-1	-	CASSLVLPNEQFF	TGTGCCAGCAGCTTGGTACTACCAAATGAGCAGTTCTTC
TRBV12-3/TRBV12-4	few	TRBJ2-1	-	CASNPLGQGFYNEQFF	TGTGCCAGCAACCCGCTGGGGCAGGGATTTTACAATGAGCAGTTCTTC
TRBV12-3/TRBV12-4	few	TRBJ2-2	TRBD1	CASSSRSRGPTTGELFF	TGTGCCAGCAGTTCCCGTTCGAGGGGGCCAACTACCGGGGAGCTGTTTTTT
TRBV5-1	few	TRBJ1-6	-	CASSFGAKGSPLHF	TGCGCCAGCAGCTTCGGCGCCAAGGGGTCACCCCTCCACTTT
TRBV12-3/TRBV12-4	-	TRBJ2-1	TRBD2	CASSLRLAGPYNEQFF	TGTGCCAGCAGTTTAAGGCTAGCGGGACCCTACAATGAGCAGTTCTTC
TRBV5-1	many	TRBJ2-3	-	CASKLGARKPVADTQYF	TGCGCCAGCAAACTGGGGGCACGGAAGCCGGTCGCAGATACGCAGTATTTT
TRBV9	-	TRBJ2-1	TRBD2	CASSVGAGGSNEQFF	TGTGCCAGCAGCGTTGGAGCGGGGGGGTCAAATGAGCAGTTCTTC
TRBV6-5	-	TRBJ2-7	TRBD1	CASSYSISGQGSEQYF	TGTGCCAGCAGTTACTCGATTTCGGGACAGGGCTCCGAGCAGTACTTC
TRBV5-1	-	TRBJ2-5	-	CASSPGAWETQYF	TGCGCCAGCAGCCCTGGCGCTTGGGAGACCCAGTACTTC
TRBV24-1	few	TRBJ2-2	-	CATSDLRAQGTGELFF	TGTGCCACCAGTGATCTCCGGGCCCAGGGCACCGGGGAGCTGTTTTTT
TRBV20-1	few	TRBJ2-7	TRBD1	CSASGQEAYEQYF	TGCAGTGCTAGTGGACAGGAGGCCTACGAGCAGTACTTC
TRBV4-2	-	TRBJ2-1	-	CASSQEGALGNEQFF	TGTGCCAGCAGCCAAGAAGGAGCCTTGGGCAATGAGCAGTTCTTC
TRBV6-1	-	TRBJ2-7	TRBD1	CASSEWTGQYEQYF	TGTGCCAGTAGTGAATGGACAGGACAGTACGAGCAGTACTTC
TRBV5-1	-	TRBJ2-2	-	CASSFDGWTGELFF	TGCGCCAGCAGCTTTGACGGGTGGACCGGGGAGCTGTTTTTT
TRBV27	-	TRBJ2-7	-	CASSWEPTSTYEQYF	TGTGCCAGCAGTTGGGAGCCAACTTCTACCTACGAGCAGTACTTC
TRBV12-3/TRBV12-4	few	TRBJ2-2	-	CASSLDTVHTGELFF	TGTGCCAGCAGCCTCGACACCGTCCACACCGGGGAGCTGTTTTTT